Below, 20 T cell receptor beta chains from the same sample are listed, as sequenced in a study of shared clonotypes between healthy human individuals. The table came from immunoSEQ multiplex PCR; TCRdb's copy has only in-frame clones and leaves some out. Among around 2.3 million clones listed, 90% to 97% were seen once. The source material was naive CD4+ T cells sorted from blood. Subset indicated: CD45RA+ positively selected. The receptor set was obtained from a man younger than 35 in good health.

The chain uses TRBV6-5 and TRBJ1-3, with 12 positions matching TRBD1. Trimming at V came to 4 bases and at J to 4 bases, leaving 5 bases not matched to a gene. Germline CDR1 and CDR2: MNHEY and SVGAGI. The CDR3 has 16 amino acids. CDR3 nucleotide sequence: TGTGCCAGCAGTTCCTCCGGGACAGGGGGCGGAAACACCATATATTTT. This gives the protein CASSSSGTGGGNTIYF.

The J gene is TRBJ1-2, the V gene TRBV30; D is possibly TRBD1 (6 bases). CDR1 and CDR2 (germline): GTSNPN, SVGIG (reference sequence). Trimming stripped 4 bases from V and 8 bases from J, with 14 bases between. The CDR3 extends over 12 amino acids. The CDR3 sequence: CAWNRVRSGYTF. Here the CDR3 DNA reads TGTGCCTGGAACAGGGTGAGGAGCGGCTACACCTTC.

This clone was observed once. The chain employs TRBV28 and TRBJ2-7; D may correspond to TRBD1 or TRBD2 (6 bases each). V lost 5 bases, J lost 4 bases, and 18 bases lay in between. Germline V gene lookup returns CDR1 MDHEN and CDR2 SYDVKM. The CDR3 runs to 15 residues. The CDR3 nucleotides are TGTGCCAGCAGTCAAACTAGGGGGGCGTGGTACGAGCAGTACTTC. It encodes CASSQTRGAWYEQYF.

This sequence joins TRBV5-1 and TRBJ1-1; tentative D call: TRBD1 (5 bases). The V end lost 1 base, the J end lost 7 bases, and 14 bases lay between the germline ends. There are 14 residues in the CDR3. Germline assignment: CDR1 SGHRS and CDR2 YFSETQ. The DNA for the CDR3 is TGCGCCAGCAGCTTGAATACTCAGGGAGGTGAAGCTTTCTTT. Translated: CASSLNTQGGEAFF.

The genes are TRBV6-6 and TRBJ1-6, with TRBD1 matching 8 bases. V shed 0 bases and J 9 bases; nucleotides not matched to a gene: 7. This CDR3 comprises 16 residues. CDR1 and CDR2 from the germline V gene are MNHNY and SVGAGI (reference sequence). The CDR3 DNA sequence: TGTGCCAGCAGTTACTCGGTTCAGGGGGCAGGTTCACCCCTCCACTTT. It specifies CASSYSVQGAGSPLHF.

The rearrangement uses TRBV21-1 and TRBJ1-5. TRBV21-1 is an annotated pseudogene. The CDR3 is 15 residues long. The CDR3 sequence: CASKEVLYSNQPQHF. DNA for the CDR3: TGTGCCAGCAAAGAAGTCCTTTATAGCAATCAGCCCCAGCATTTT.

Details on this clone: This specimen includes other DNA sequences encoding the same CDR3. V gene TRBV6-4 combines with J gene TRBJ1-6; no firm D call. The CDR3 loop spans 14 amino acids. V was clipped by 0 bases and J by 7 bases, with 7 bases between them. CDR1 is MRHNA, CDR2 SNTAGT, per germline. The CDR3 loop is CASSDSGLNSPLHF. The CDR3 nucleotides are TGTGCCAGCAGTGACTCAGGGTTGAATTCACCCCTCCACTTT.

The chain links TRBV6-1 to TRBJ2-7; 12 nucleotides align to TRBD1. Unmatched junction bases numbered 8, after V lost 7 bases and J lost 4 bases. CDR3 length: 15 amino acids. CDR1 is MNHNS and CDR2 is SASEGT in the germline V gene. As DNA, the CDR3 is TGTGCCAGCACTACCGGGACAGGGGGCTGGTACGAGCAGTACTTC. It specifies CASTTGTGGWYEQYF.

With regard to this clone: At the DNA level, this CDR3 is encoded by other sequences in the same sample as well. The chain employs TRBV30 and TRBJ2-7; weak D call: TRBD1 (6 bases). The CDR3 runs 15 residues. Trimming took off 0 bases at V and 3 bases at J, with 15 bases between the two ends. CDR1 GTSNPN and CDR2 SVGIG come from the germline V gene (reference sequence). CDR3 amino acids: CAWSVRGTGSYEQYF. In nucleotides, the CDR3 is TGTGCCTGGAGTGTACGGGGAACAGGGAGCTACGAGCAGTACTTC.

The gene calls are TRBV6-5 and TRBJ2-5, with TRBD2 identical over 8 bases. CDR1 and CDR2 from the germline V gene are MNHEY and SVGAGI. Trimming removed 4 bases from V and 3 bases from J; junction bases left unmatched: 10. The CDR3 sequence is 16 residues long. The CDR3 protein is CASSSPGGREKETQYF. The CDR3 coding sequence is TGTGCCAGCAGTTCCCCGGGGGGGCGGGAGAAAGAGACCCAGTACTTC.

The chain is built from TRBV7-2 and TRBJ2-3; D is ambiguous. The CDR3 totals 15 residues. Trimming removed 1 base from V and 2 bases from J, with 10 bases in between. Looked up from germline, CDR1 is SGHTA and CDR2 is FQGNSA. CDR3 in DNA: TGTGCCAGCAGCTTAGTTTGGGAAACCACAGATACGCAGTATTTT. Translating it yields CASSLVWETTDTQYF.

V usage is TRBV11-2 and J usage is TRBJ2-7; 7 positions agree with TRBD2. Germline trimming cut 3 bases from V and 5 bases from J; bases unmatched to any gene: 7. Germline CDR1 reads SGHAT; CDR2 reads FQNNGV. The CDR3 consists of 14 residues. The CDR3 region is CASSFGGVRDEQYF. CDR3 nucleotide sequence: TGTGCCAGCAGCTTTGGGGGGGTTCGCGACGAGCAGTACTTC.

Concerning this clone itself: Distinct nucleotide sequences in the sample also encode this CDR3. The chain joins TRBV28 to TRBJ1-5; D perhaps matches TRBD1 (6 bases). The CDR3 contains 15 residues. CDR1 and CDR2 (germline): MDHEN, SYDVKM. V was clipped by 3 bases and J by 1 base, with 10 bases between them. In nucleotides, the CDR3 is TGTGCCAGCAGTTTTGCGGGGGCGAGCAATCAGCCCCAGCATTTT. Protein product: CASSFAGASNQPQHF.

This chain connects TRBV5-1 to TRBJ1-4; the D gene is possibly TRBD1 (6 bases). Looked up from germline, CDR1 is SGHRS and CDR2 is YFSETQ. The germline V and J ends were trimmed by 4 bases and 1 base, with 14 bases remaining between them. The CDR3 is 16 residues long. The CDR3 DNA follows: TGCGCCAGCAGCGCAACAGGGTATGGAACTAATGAAAAACTGTTTTTT. Encoded protein: CASSATGYGTNEKLFF.

The gene calls are TRBV11-2 and TRBJ2-3, with D hard to call. The germline V gene encodes CDR1 SGHAT and CDR2 FQNNGV. The germline V and J ends were trimmed by 1 base and 5 bases, with 10 bases remaining between them. CDR3 length: 14 residues. Here the CDR3 reads CASSLVRVEDTQYF. The CDR3 DNA is TGTGCCAGCAGCTTAGTTCGGGTGGAAGATACGCAGTATTTT.

This chain joins TRBV5-6 and TRBJ2-5; 9 nucleotides line up with TRBD1. V lost 1 base, J lost 2 bases, and 6 bases stayed unmatched. The germline V gene has CDR1 SGHDT and CDR2 YYEEEE. This CDR3 spans 16 amino acids. The CDR3 bases are TGTGCCAGCAGCTTGTTACCGGGACAGGGACAAGAGACCCAGTACTTC. It is translated as CASSLLPGQGQETQYF.

The chain links TRBV5-1 to TRBJ2-7; D is ambiguous. From germline, CDR1 is SGHRS and CDR2 YFSETQ. The CDR3 has 12 amino acids. V dropped 4 bases and J dropped 9 bases, with 14 bases sitting between them. In DNA, the CDR3 is TGCGCCAGCAGCCCCCCGGGTTCGGCGCAGTACTTC. Residues: CASSPPGSAQYF.

About this clone: This sample includes further DNA sequences coding for the same CDR3. The V and J genes are TRBV28 and TRBJ1-5; a weak D match, TRBD1 (5 bases). The CDR3 is 14 amino acids. Trimming took off 5 bases at V and 4 bases at J, with 12 bases between the two ends. Looked up from germline, CDR1 is MDHEN and CDR2 is SYDVKM. The CDR3 DNA reads as TGTGCCAGCAGTCCCGGGACCAAAAATCAGCCCCAGCATTTT. This translates into CASSPGTKNQPQHF.

This clone was seen a single time. J is TRBJ1-5 and V is TRBV7-2; no definite D call. In germline, CDR1 is SGHTA, CDR2 FQGNSA. The CDR3 consists of 15 residues. V lost 5 bases and J lost 5, with 16 bases in between. CDR3 sequence reads: CASSLRPGDDQPQHF. The CDR3 bases are TGTGCCAGCAGCCTGCGCCCGGGAGATGATCAGCCCCAGCATTTT.

This chain links TRBV11-2 with TRBJ2-5; 8 nucleotides align to TRBD2. V gave up 1 base and J gave up 5 bases; unmatched junction bases: 15. Germline V CDR1 and CDR2: SGHAT, FQNNGV. CDR3 length: 18 residues. This CDR3 reads CASSLVFAGGGGRETQYF. CDR3 in DNA: TGTGCCAGCAGCTTAGTTTTTGCGGGAGGAGGTGGGCGCGAGACCCAGTACTTC.